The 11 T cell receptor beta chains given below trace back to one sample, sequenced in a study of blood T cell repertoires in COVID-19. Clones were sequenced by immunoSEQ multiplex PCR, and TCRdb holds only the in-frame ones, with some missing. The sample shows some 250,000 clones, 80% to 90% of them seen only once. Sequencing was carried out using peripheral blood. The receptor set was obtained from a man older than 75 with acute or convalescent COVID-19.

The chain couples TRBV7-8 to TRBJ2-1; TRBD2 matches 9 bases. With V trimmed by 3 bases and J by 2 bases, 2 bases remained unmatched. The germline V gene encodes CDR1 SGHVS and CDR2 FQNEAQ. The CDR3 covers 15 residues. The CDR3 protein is CASSFERGAYNEQFF. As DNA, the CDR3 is TGTGCCAGCAGCTTCGAGCGGGGGGCCTACAATGAGCAGTTCTTC.

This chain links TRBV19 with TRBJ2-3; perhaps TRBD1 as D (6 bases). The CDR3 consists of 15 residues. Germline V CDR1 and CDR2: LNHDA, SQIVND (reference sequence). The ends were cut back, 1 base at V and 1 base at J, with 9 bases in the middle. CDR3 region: CASSIVKGGTDTQYF. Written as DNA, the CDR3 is TGTGCCAGTAGTATAGTGAAGGGGGGCACAGATACGCAGTATTTT.

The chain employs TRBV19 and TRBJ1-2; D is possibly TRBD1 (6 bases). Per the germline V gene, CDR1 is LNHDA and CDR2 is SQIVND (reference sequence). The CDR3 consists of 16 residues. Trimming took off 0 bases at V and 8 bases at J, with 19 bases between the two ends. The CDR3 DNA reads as TGTGCCAGTAGTATAGATTCAGGGACAAGGGGCTCCGGCTACACCTTC. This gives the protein CASSIDSGTRGSGYTF.

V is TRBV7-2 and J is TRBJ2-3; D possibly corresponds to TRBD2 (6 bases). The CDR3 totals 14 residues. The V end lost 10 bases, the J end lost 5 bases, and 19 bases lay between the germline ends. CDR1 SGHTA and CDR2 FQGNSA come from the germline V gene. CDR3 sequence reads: CATGSSGPEDTQYF. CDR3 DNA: TGTGCCACAGGAAGTAGCGGACCGGAAGATACGCAGTATTTT.

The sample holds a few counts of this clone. The CDR3 is CASSWNSGYEQYF. CDR3 DNA sequence: TGTGCCAGCAGTTGGAATAGCGGCTACGAGCAGTACTTC. The chain carries TRBV27 and TRBJ2-7, with D possibly matching TRBD2 (6 bases). The CDR3 has 13 amino acids. Germline V gives CDR1 MNHEY, CDR2 SMNVEV (reference sequence). The V end lost 4 bases, the J end lost 3 bases, and 10 bases lay between the germline ends.

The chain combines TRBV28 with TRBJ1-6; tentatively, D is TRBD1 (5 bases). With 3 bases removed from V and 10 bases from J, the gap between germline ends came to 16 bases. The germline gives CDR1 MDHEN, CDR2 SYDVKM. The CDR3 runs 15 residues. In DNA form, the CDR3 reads TGTGCCAGCAGTTTTGGCATACCAGGGATCTCACCCCTCCACTTT. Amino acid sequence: CASSFGIPGISPLHF.

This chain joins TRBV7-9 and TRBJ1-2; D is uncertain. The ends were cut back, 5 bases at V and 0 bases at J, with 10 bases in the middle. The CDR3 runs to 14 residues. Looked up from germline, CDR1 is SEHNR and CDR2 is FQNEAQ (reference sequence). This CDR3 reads CASSTTGTNYGYTF. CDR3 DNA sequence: TGTGCCAGCAGCACAACCGGGACTAACTATGGCTACACCTTC.

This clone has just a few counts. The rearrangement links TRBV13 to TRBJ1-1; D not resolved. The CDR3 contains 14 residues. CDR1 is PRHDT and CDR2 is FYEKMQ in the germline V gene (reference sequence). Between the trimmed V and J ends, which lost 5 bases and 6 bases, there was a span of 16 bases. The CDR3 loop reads CASSTHPDVAEAFF. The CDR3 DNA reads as TGTGCCAGCAGCACCCACCCTGATGTAGCTGAAGCTTTCTTT. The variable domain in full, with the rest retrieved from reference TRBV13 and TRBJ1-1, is AAGVIQSPRHLIKEKRETATLKCYPIPRHDTVYWYQQGPGQDPQFLISFYEKMQSDKGSIPDRFSAQQFSDYHSELNMSSLELGDSALYFCASSTHPDVAEAFFGQGTRLTVV.

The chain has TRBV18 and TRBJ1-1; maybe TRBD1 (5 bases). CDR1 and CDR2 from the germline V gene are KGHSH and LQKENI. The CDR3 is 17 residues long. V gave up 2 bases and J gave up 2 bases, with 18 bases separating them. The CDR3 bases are TGTGCCAGCTCACCAGATTTCATGAACAGGAAAAACACTGAAGCTTTCTTT. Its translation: CASSPDFMNRKNTEAFF.

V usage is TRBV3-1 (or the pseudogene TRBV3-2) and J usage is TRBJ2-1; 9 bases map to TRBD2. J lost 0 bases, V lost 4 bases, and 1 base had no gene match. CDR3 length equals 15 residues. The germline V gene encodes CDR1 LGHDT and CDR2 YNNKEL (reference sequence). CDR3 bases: TGTGCCAGCAGCCGGACTAGCGCCTCCTACAATGAGCAGTTCTTC. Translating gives CASSRTSASYNEQFF.

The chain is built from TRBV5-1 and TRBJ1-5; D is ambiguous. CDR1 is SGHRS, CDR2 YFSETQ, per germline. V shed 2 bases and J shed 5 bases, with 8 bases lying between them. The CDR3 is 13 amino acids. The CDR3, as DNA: TGCGCCAGCAGCTTAGCGGAGGATCAGCCCCAGCATTTT. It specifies CASSLAEDQPQHF.